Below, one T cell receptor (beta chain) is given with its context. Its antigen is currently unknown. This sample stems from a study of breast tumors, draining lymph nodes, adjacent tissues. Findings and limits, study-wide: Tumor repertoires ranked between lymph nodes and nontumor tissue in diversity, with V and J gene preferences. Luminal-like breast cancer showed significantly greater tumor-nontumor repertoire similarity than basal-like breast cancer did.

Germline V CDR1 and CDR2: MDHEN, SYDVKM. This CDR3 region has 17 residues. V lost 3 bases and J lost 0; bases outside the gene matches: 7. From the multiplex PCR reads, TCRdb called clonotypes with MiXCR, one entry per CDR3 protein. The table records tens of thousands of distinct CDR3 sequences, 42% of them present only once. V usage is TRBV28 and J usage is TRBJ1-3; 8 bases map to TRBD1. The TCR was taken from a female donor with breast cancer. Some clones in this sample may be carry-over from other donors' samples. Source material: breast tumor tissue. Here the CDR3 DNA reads TGTGCCAGCAGTTTTCGACAGGGGCCTGACTCTGGAAACACCATATATTTT. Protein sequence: CASSFRQGPDSGNTIYF.